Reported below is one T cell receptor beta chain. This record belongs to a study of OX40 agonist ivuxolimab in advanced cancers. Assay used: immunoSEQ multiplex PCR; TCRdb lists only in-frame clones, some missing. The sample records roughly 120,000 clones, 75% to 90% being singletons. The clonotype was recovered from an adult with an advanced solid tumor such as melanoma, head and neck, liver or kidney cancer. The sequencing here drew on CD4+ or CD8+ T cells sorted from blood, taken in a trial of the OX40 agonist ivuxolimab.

CDR3 residues: CASSLGGLDNEQFF. The DNA of the CDR3 is TGCGCCAGCAGCTTAGGGGGCTTAGACAATGAGCAGTTCTTC. J is TRBJ2-1 and V is TRBV5-1, with 7 bases matching TRBD1. In germline, CDR1 is SGHRS, CDR2 YFSETQ. CDR3 length: 14 residues. V was pared by 2 bases and J by 5 bases, with 4 bases of the junction left unmatched.